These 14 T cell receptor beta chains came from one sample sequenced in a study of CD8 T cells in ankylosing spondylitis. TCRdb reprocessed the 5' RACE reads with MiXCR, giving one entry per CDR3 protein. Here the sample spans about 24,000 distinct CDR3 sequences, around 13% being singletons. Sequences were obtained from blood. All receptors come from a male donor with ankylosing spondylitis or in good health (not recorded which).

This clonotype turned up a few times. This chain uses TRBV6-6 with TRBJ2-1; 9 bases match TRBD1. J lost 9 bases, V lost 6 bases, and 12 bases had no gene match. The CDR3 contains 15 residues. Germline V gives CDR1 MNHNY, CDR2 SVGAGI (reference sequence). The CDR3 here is CASSPGQGFVGEQFF. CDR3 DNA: TGTGCCAGCAGCCCGGGACAGGGTTTCGTTGGTGAGCAGTTCTTC.

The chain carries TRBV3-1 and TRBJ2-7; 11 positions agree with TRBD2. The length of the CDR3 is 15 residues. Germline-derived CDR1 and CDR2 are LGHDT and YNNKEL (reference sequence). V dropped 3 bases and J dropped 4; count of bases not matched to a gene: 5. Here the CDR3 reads CASSQTSGADYEQYF. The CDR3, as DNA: TGTGCCAGCAGCCAGACTAGCGGGGCCGATTACGAGCAGTACTTC.

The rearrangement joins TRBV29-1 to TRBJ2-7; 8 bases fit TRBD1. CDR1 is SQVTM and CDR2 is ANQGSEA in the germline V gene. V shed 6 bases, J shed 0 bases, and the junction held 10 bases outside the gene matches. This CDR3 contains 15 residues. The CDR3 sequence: CSVANGQGFSYEQYV. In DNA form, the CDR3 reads TGCAGCGTCGCCAACGGACAGGGATTCTCCTACGAGCAGTACGTC.

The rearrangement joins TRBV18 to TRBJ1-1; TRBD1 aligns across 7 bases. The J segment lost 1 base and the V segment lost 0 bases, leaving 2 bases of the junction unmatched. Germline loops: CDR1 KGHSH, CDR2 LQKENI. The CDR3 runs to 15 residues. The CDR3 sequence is CASSPPTGRNTEAFF. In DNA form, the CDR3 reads TGTGCCAGCTCACCACCGACAGGGAGGAACACTGAAGCTTTCTTT.

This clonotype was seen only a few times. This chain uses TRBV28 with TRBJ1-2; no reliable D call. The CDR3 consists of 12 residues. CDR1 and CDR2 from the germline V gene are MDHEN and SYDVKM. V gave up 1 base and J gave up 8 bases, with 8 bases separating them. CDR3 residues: CASSLLRWGYTF. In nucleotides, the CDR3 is TGTGCCAGCAGTTTATTACGTTGGGGCTACACCTTC.

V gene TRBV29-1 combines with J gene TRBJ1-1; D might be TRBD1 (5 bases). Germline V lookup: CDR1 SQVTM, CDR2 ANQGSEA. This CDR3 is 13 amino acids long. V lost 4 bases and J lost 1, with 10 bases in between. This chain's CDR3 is CSVGGAANTEAFF. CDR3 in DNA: TGCAGCGTTGGTGGGGCAGCGAACACTGAAGCTTTCTTT.

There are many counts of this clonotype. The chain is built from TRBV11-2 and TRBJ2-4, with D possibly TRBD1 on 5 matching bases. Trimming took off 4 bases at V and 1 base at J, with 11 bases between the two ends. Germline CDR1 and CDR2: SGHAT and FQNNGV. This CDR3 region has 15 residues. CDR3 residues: CASSSRQSAKNIQYF. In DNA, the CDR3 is TGTGCCAGCAGCTCGCGACAGAGCGCCAAAAACATTCAGTACTTC.

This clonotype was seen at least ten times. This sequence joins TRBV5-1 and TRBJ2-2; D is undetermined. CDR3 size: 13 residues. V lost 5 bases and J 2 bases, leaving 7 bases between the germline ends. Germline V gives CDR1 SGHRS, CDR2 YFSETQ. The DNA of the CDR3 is TGCGCCAGCAGGACTGACAACACCGGGGAGCTGTTTTTT. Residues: CASRTDNTGELFF.

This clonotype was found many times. CDR3 residues: CASSGRLAGGGNEQFF. CDR3 DNA: TGTGCCAGCAGCGGACGTCTAGCGGGAGGTGGTAATGAGCAGTTCTTC. The gene calls are TRBV9 and TRBJ2-1; 11 bases line up with TRBD2. The CDR3 is 16 amino acids. Germline lookup yields CDR1 SGDLS and CDR2 YYNGEE. The trim removed 3 bases at V and 7 bases at J, leaving 9 bases unmatched. The whole variable domain, filled in from reference TRBV9 and TRBJ2-1, reads DSGVTQTPKHLITATGQRVTLRCSPRSGDLSVYWYQQSLDQGLQFLIQYYNGEERAKGNILERFSAQQFPDLHSELNLSSLELGDSALYFCASSGRLAGGGNEQFFGPGTRLTVL.

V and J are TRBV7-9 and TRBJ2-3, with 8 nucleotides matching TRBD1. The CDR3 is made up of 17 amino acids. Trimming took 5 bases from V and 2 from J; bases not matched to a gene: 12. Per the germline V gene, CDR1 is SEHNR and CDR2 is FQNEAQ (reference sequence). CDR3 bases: TGTGCCAGCAGCCTCTCCCTCCTCAGGGGGCTCACAGATACGCAGTATTTT. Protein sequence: CASSLSLLRGLTDTQYF.

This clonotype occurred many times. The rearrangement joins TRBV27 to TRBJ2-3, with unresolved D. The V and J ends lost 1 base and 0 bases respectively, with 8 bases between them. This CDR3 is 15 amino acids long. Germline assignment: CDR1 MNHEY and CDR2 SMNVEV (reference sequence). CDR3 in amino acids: CASSLLGSSTDTQYF. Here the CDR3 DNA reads TGTGCCAGCAGTTTATTAGGTTCAAGCACAGATACGCAGTATTTT.

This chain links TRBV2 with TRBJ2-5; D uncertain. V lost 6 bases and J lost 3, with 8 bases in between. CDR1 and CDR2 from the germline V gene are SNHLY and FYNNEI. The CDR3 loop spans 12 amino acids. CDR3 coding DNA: TGTGCCAGCAGACAGTCGAAAGAGACCCAGTACTTC. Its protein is CASRQSKETQYF.

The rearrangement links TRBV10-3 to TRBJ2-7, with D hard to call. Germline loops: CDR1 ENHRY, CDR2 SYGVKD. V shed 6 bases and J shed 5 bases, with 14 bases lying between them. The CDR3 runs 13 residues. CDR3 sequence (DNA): TGTGCCATCAGCACGATAGGGTTCGACGAGCAGTACTTC. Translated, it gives CAISTIGFDEQYF.

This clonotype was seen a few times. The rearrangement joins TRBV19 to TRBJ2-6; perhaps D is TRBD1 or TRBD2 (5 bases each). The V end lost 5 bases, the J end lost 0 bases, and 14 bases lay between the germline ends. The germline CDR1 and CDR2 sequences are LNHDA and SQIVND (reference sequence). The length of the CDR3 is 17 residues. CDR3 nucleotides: TGTGCCAGTAGTCCCCCCGGGACGGTCTCTGGGGCCAACGTCCTGACTTTC. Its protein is CASSPPGTVSGANVLTF.